Following are 27 T cell receptor beta chains from one sample sequenced in a study of T-cell reconstitution after alpha-beta-depleted transplantation in children. Using unique molecular identifiers, the investigators prepared the TCRbeta library. TCRdb re-called the PCR reads with MiXCR, one entry per CDR3 protein. The sample has some 220,000 distinct CDR3 sequences; under 13% are singletons. The source material was PBMCs, sampled before TCRalphabeta/CD19-depleted stem cell transplant. The receptor source for this set is a child less than two years old with acute myeloid leukemia, due to receive a stem cell transplant.

This clonotype was counted ten times or more. CDR3 bases: TGTGCCATCAGTGAGTCTTCCGGACAGGGGAATATGAATGAGCAGTTCTTC. This translates into CAISESSGQGNMNEQFF. The V call is TRBV10-3, the J call TRBJ2-1, with 9 positions matching TRBD1. CDR3 size: 17 residues. The V gene end was trimmed by 0 bases and the J gene end by 7 bases; junction bases not matched to a gene: 10. Germline values: CDR1 ENHRY, CDR2 SYGVKD.

This clonotype was seen ten or more times. The gene calls are TRBV5-1 and TRBJ1-3; D not resolved. The V gene lost 1 base and the J gene lost 0 bases, with 5 bases spanning the gap. Germline V gene data show CDR1 as SGHRS and CDR2 as YFSETQ. The CDR3 consists of 14 residues. CDR3 sequence (DNA): TGCGCCAGCAGCTTGATGGGCTCTGGAAACACCATATATTTT. The encoded protein is CASSLMGSGNTIYF.

In the case of this clonotype: A read error is possible here, since a much larger clone lies one base away. The chain recombines TRBV20-1 with TRBJ1-5, with 10 bases aligning to TRBD1. CDR1 and CDR2 (germline): DFQATT, SNEGSKA (reference sequence). The CDR3 totals 14 residues. J was trimmed by 7 bases and V by 5 bases; bases with no gene match: 8. The DNA of the CDR3 is TGCAGTGCTCCAGCCCGGGACAGGGGCCAGCCCCAGCATTTT. Residues: CSAPARDRGQPQHF.

In its sample, this clonotype was seen many times. Here the CDR3 reads CASSLLAGAGELFF. Here the CDR3 DNA reads TGTGCCAGCAGTTTACTAGCGGGAGCCGGGGAGCTGTTTTTT. The gene calls are TRBV6-6 and TRBJ2-2; 11 nucleotides agree with TRBD2. The germline V gene has CDR1 MNHNY and CDR2 SVGAGI (reference sequence). Unmatched junction bases numbered 1, after V lost 4 bases and J lost 6 bases. The CDR3 covers 14 residues.

This clonotype was seen at least ten times. The rearrangement links TRBV9 to TRBJ1-2; D gene uncertain. The V end was cut by 4 bases, the J end by 2 bases, with 12 bases between. The germline CDR1 and CDR2 sequences are SGDLS and YYNGEE. The CDR3 runs to 14 residues. The CDR3 here is CASSPAGSNYGYTF. The CDR3 nucleotides are TGTGCCAGCAGCCCTGCGGGCAGCAACTATGGCTACACCTTC.

This clonotype was recorded at least ten times. The CDR3 sequence is CASMDTPGQPQHF. For the CDR3, the DNA is TGTGCCAGTATGGACACTCCGGGGCAGCCCCAGCATTTT. The chain is built from TRBV28 and TRBJ1-5, with D possibly TRBD1 on 5 matching bases. V shed 9 bases and J shed 7 bases, with 16 bases lying between them. Germline V gene data show CDR1 as MDHEN and CDR2 as SYDVKM. CDR3 size: 13 residues. The complete variable domain, with remaining parts taken from reference TRBV28 and TRBJ1-5, reads DVKVTQSSRYLVKRTGEKVFLECVQDMDHENMFWYRQDPGLGLRLIYFSYDVKMKEKGDIPEGYSVSREKKERFSLILESASTNQTSMYLCASMDTPGQPQHFGDGTRLSIL.

This clonotype was counted ten times or more. The rearrangement uses TRBV6-5 and TRBJ1-1; TRBD1 agrees at 8 bases. The CDR3 runs to 13 residues. Germline V lookup: CDR1 MNHEY, CDR2 SVGAGI. Unmatched junction bases numbered 1, after V lost 7 bases and J lost 0 bases. CDR3 DNA: TGTGCCAGCATGACAGGGGTGAACACTGAAGCTTTCTTT. This gives the protein CASMTGVNTEAFF.

The chain links TRBV20-1 to TRBJ2-7, with 8 positions matching TRBD2. The CDR3 sequence is 16 residues long. Germline CDR1 DFQATT, CDR2 SNEGSKA (reference sequence). With 1 base clipped from V and 0 bases from J, the junction kept 8 bases outside the gene matches. The CDR3 DNA sequence: TGCAGTGCTAGAGGGGCTACTAGCGGTGCCTCCTACGAGCAGTACTTC. Its translation: CSARGATSGASYEQYF.

This clonotype appeared many times. The chain couples TRBV24-1 to TRBJ2-3; the D gene is possibly TRBD2 (5 bases). Germline V gene data show CDR1 as KGHDR and CDR2 as SFDVKD. Between the trimmed V and J ends, which lost 4 bases and 4 bases, there was a span of 11 bases. The CDR3 is made up of 14 amino acids. The CDR3 nucleotides are TGTGCCACCAGTGACCCGGGGATCGCAGATACGCAGTATTTT. This translates into CATSDPGIADTQYF.

This clonotype was picked up many times. The chain recombines TRBV12-3 or TRBV12-4 with TRBJ2-2; 9 bases fit TRBD1. After removal of 5 bases from V and 5 bases from J, the junction contained 9 bases not matched to a gene. The CDR3 covers 16 residues. CDR3 nucleotide sequence: TGTGCCAGCAGTCCTGGACAGGGGATGGGGACCGGGGAGCTGTTTTTT. Its translation is CASSPGQGMGTGELFF.

This clonotype was found many times. The CDR3 loop is CASSLKGASSYNEQFF. The CDR3 coding sequence is TGTGCCAGCAGCTTAAAGGGGGCGTCTTCCTACAATGAGCAGTTCTTC. The V gene is TRBV7-3, the J gene TRBJ2-1; the match to TRBD1 covers 7 bases. Germline V gene data show CDR1 as SGHTA and CDR2 as FQGTGA. This CDR3 contains 16 residues. V lost 1 base and J lost 1; bases outside the gene matches: 4. The full variable domain, with the rest looked up from reference TRBV7-3 and TRBJ2-1, is GAGVSQTPSNKVTEKGKYVELRCDPISGHTALYWYRQSLGQGPEFLIYFQGTGAADDSGLPNDRFFAVRPEGSVSTLKIQRTERGDSAVYLCASSLKGASSYNEQFFGPGTRLTVL.

The sample holds many counts of this clonotype. For the CDR3, the DNA is TGTGCCAGCAGCCCCGGCATAAATGAGCAGTTCTTC. This translates into CASSPGINEQFF. The rearrangement uses TRBV5-6 and TRBJ2-1; D gene uncertain. The CDR3 contains 12 residues. Germline V lookup: CDR1 SGHDT, CDR2 YYEEEE. With 4 bases removed from V and 7 bases from J, the gap between germline ends came to 9 bases.

This clonotype occurred many times. The rearrangement joins TRBV12-3 or TRBV12-4 to TRBJ1-5, with a weak D call TRBD1 (5 bases). CDR3 length: 15 residues. V was trimmed by 6 bases and J by 0 bases, leaving 12 bases between them. The CDR3 region is CASRIGANSNQPQHF. CDR3 in DNA: TGTGCCAGCAGAATTGGGGCAAATAGCAATCAGCCCCAGCATTTT.

This clonotype was detected many times. The chain uses TRBV20-1 and TRBJ2-5; perhaps D is TRBD1 or TRBD2 (5 bases each). The germline CDR1 and CDR2 sequences are DFQATT and SNEGSKA (reference sequence). CDR3 length: 15 residues. V was pared by 2 bases and J by 10 bases, with 23 bases between. CDR3 DNA: TGCAGTGCTAGACCCCACCCCGAGGGGATGGTAGGCCAGTACTTC. Its protein product is CSARPHPEGMVGQYF.

This clonotype came up a few times. The V call is TRBV21-1, the J call TRBJ2-1; the table gives TRBD2 as D, unverified against the DNA. TRBV21-1 is given as a pseudogene. The CDR3 loop spans 16 amino acids. CDR3 residues: CASSMTSGTSYNEQFF. The CDR3 DNA reads TGTGCCAGCAGCATGACTAGCGGGACTTCCTACAATGAGCAGTTCTTC.

The table lists this clonotype with many counts. The gene calls are TRBV7-9 and TRBJ2-7, with D possibly TRBD1 on 6 matching bases. Per germline, CDR1 SEHNR and CDR2 FQNEAQ (reference sequence). The CDR3 spans 14 residues. V was trimmed by 6 bases and J by 2 bases, leaving 14 bases between them. The CDR3 reads CASSSSGTPYEQYF. CDR3 nucleotide sequence: TGTGCCAGCAGTTCCTCCGGGACACCCTACGAGCAGTACTTC.

This clonotype has ten or more counts. The chain links TRBV20-1 to TRBJ2-7, with 7 bases that match TRBD2. Germline trimming cut 4 bases from V and 0 bases from J; bases unmatched to any gene: 9. CDR1 is DFQATT, CDR2 SNEGSKA, per germline (reference sequence). This CDR3 region has 15 residues. The CDR3 is CSATPLAVSSYEQYF. The CDR3 DNA reads TGCAGTGCTACACCTCTAGCGGTTAGCTCCTACGAGCAGTACTTC.

The sample holds many counts of this clonotype. The CDR3 loop is CASSERSGRGYEQYF. The CDR3, as DNA: TGTGCCAGCAGTGAAAGGTCGGGCCGGGGGTACGAGCAGTACTTC. The chain employs TRBV2 and TRBJ2-7, with D maybe TRBD2 (6 bases). CDR1 is SNHLY and CDR2 is FYNNEI in the germline V gene. CDR3 length: 15 amino acids. The V gene lost 2 bases and the J gene lost 4 bases, with 15 bases spanning the gap.

Regarding this clonotype: One end of the junction does not line up with germline, which may come from a read error. This chain links TRBV10-2 with TRBJ2-3, with D possibly matching TRBD1 (5 bases). This CDR3 is 11 amino acids long. Germline V gene data show CDR1 as WSHSY and CDR2 as SAAADI. CDR3: CASSEGDTKYF. As DNA, the CDR3 is TGCGCCAGCAGTGAAGGGGATACGAAGTATTTT.

The rearrangement joins TRBV5-1 to TRBJ2-4; 14 bases agree with TRBD2. CDR3 length equals 17 residues. V gave up 4 bases and J gave up 3 bases; unmatched junction bases: 6. Germline CDR1 is SGHRS and CDR2 is YFSETQ. The CDR3 loop is CASSQTSGRVGKNIQYF. CDR3 bases: TGCGCCAGCAGCCAGACTAGCGGGAGGGTAGGCAAAAACATTCAGTACTTC.

In this sample, this clonotype turned up many times. The rearrangement joins TRBV5-1 to TRBJ1-6; D gene uncertain. Trimming pared 0 bases from V and 7 bases from J, leaving 8 bases between. This CDR3 has 14 residues. CDR1 is SGHRS, CDR2 YFSETQ, per germline. The CDR3 DNA reads TGCGCCAGCAGCTTGGTTCAGGAGAATTCACCCCTCCACTTT. This translates into CASSLVQENSPLHF.

This clonotype was found many times. The J gene is TRBJ1-1, the V gene TRBV27; 9 bases map to TRBD1. The ends lost 2 bases at V and 4 bases at J; junction bases unmatched: 5. This CDR3 region has 15 residues. Germline loops: CDR1 MNHEY, CDR2 SMNVEV (reference sequence). CDR3 amino acids: CASSLMRQGGTEAFF. CDR3 sequence (DNA): TGTGCCAGCAGTTTAATGAGACAGGGGGGCACTGAAGCTTTCTTT.

This clonotype came up many times. This chain links TRBV5-5 with TRBJ1-2, with 7 bases identical to TRBD1. Germline-derived CDR1 and CDR2 are SGHKS and YYEKEE (reference sequence). The trim removed 2 bases at V and 6 bases at J, leaving 1 base unmatched. This CDR3 spans 12 amino acids. The CDR3 sequence is CASSFDRDGYTF. DNA of the CDR3: TGTGCCAGCAGCTTTGACAGGGATGGCTACACCTTC.

This clonotype appeared many times. The chain carries TRBV6-1 and TRBJ2-7; D remains unclear. V lost 7 bases to trimming and J lost 7 bases, with 17 bases between them. Germline V gene sequence: CDR1 MNHNS, CDR2 SASEGT. The CDR3 contains 13 residues. The CDR3: CASTIRSPREQYF. In DNA form, the CDR3 reads TGTGCCAGCACCATACGAAGCCCTAGAGAGCAGTACTTC.

This clonotype was counted ten times or more. V and J are TRBV5-1 and TRBJ2-1, with D possibly TRBD2 on 5 matching bases. This CDR3 is built from 14 residues. With 1 base removed from V and 3 bases from J, the gap between germline ends came to 8 bases. Germline CDR1 and CDR2: SGHRS and YFSETQ. Here the CDR3 reads CASSLSDYYNEQFF. The CDR3 DNA reads TGCGCCAGCAGCTTGTCTGACTACTACAATGAGCAGTTCTTC. Supplemented by reference TRBV5-1 and TRBJ2-1, the full variable domain reads KAGVTQTPRYLIKTRGQQVTLSCSPISGHRSVSWYQQTPGQGLQFLFEYFSETQRNKGNFPGRFSGRQFSNSRSEMNVSTLELGDSALYLCASSLSDYYNEQFFGPGTRLTVL.

On this clonotype itself: Given a much more abundant clone one base away, this may be a read error. The chain combines TRBV28 with TRBJ2-5; no definite D call. Germline CDR1 MDHEN, CDR2 SYDVKM. Trimming left V 4 bases short and J 11 bases short, with 17 bases between. The CDR3 is 13 amino acids. CDR3 DNA: TGTGCCAGCAGTTCAGGAAACCTCTACTGGCAGTACTTC. This gives the protein CASSSGNLYWQYF.

Note on this clonotype: A clone one base away is much larger, so this may be a read error. The V call is TRBV6-2 or TRBV6-3, the J call TRBJ2-1; the D gene is possibly TRBD1 (6 bases). CDR3 size: 13 residues. In germline, CDR1 is MNHEY, CDR2 SVGEGT. The V and J ends lost 4 bases and 5 bases respectively, with 9 bases between them. The DNA of the CDR3 is TGTGCCAGCAGTTCACAGGGTAACAATGAGCAGTTCTTC. Translated: CASSSQGNNEQFF.